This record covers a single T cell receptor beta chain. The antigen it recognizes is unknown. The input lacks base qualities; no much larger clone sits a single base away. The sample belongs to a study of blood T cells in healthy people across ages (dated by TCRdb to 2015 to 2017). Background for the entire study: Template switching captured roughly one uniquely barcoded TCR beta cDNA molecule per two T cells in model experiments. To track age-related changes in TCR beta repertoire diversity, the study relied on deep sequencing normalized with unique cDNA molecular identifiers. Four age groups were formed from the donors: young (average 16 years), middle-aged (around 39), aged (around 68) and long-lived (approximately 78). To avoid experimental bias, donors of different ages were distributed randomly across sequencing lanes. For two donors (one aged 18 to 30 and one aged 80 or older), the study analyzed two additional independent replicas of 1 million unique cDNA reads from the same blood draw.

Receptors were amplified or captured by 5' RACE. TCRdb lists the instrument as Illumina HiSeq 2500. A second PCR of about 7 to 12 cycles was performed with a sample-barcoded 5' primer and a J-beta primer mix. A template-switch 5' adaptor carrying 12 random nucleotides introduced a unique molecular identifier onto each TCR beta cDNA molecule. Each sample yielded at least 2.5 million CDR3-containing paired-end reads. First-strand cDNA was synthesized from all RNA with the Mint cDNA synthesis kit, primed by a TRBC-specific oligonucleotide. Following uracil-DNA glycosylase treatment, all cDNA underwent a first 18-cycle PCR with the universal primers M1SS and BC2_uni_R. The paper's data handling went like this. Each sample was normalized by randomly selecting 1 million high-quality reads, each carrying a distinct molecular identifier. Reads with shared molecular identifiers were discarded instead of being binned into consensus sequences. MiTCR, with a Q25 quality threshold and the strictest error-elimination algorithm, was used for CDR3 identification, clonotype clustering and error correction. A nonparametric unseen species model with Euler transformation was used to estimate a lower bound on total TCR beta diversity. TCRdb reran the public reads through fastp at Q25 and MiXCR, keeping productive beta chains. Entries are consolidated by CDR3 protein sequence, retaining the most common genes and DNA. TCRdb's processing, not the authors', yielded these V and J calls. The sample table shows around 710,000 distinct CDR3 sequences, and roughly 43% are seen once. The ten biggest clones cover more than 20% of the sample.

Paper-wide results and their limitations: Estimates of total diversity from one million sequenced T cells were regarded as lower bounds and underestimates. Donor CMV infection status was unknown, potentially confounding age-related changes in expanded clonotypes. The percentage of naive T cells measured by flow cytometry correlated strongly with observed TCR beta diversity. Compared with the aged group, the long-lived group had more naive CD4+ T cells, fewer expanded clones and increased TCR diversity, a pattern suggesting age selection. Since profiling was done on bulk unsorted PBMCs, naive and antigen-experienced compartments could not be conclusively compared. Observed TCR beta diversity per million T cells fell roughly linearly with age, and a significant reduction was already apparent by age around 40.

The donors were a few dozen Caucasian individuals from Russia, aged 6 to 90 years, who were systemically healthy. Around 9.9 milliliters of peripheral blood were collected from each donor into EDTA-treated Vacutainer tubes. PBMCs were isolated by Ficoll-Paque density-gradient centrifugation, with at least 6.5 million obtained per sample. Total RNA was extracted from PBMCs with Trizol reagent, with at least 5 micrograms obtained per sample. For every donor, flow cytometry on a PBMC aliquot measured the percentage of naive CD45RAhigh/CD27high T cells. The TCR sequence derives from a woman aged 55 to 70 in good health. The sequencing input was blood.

The CDR3 sequence is CASSLASGGEYTQYF. Here is the DNA: TGTGCCAGCAGCTTAGCTAGCGGGGGGGAATATACGCAGTATTTT. The sequence joins TRBV7-2 to TRBJ2-3, with 11 bases in between that match TRBD2. The CDR3 contains 15 residues, cysteine and phenylalanine counted. Left in the record is the CDR3 DNA by itself, 45 bases read in frame from the first base. Here V drops 0 bases and J drops 7 bases, and the junction holds 3 bases not matched to any gene. Based on the germline V gene, the CDR1 and CDR2 sequences are SGHTA and FQGNSA.